The sequence of this T cell receptor (beta chain) was determined in a study of shared clonotypes between healthy human individuals. Regarding the study as a whole: Sequencing depth was expected to influence donor clonotype sharing.

CD45RO-negative, CCR7-positively selected cells formed the naive CD8 fraction, excluding terminally differentiated effector memory CD45RA+ cells. Donors were healthy HIV-negative adults without recently reported acute infections or vaccinations. The authors distributed each subset's genomic DNA evenly over several immunoSEQ plates. In the original workflow: ImmunoSEQ output lacked quality scores and full-length reads, limiting matched filtering. Data came from immunoSEQ multiplex PCR; TCRdb stores just in-frame clones and leaves some out. Clone size and the V and J calls come from that table; the DNA yielded D and trimming. The sample consists of about 2 million clones, roughly 94% of them appearing once. With regard to this clone: The antigen is not known. Other nucleotide sequences from this sample produce the same CDR3.

This TCR derives from a man aged 18-30 years in good health. Material for sequencing was naive CD8+ T cells sorted from blood.

CDR3 nucleotides: TGTGCCAGCAGTTTGTCGGGGATCACTGAAGCTTTCTTT. As protein: CASSLSGITEAFF. This sequence joins TRBV27 and TRBJ1-1; the D is unclear. Germline-derived CDR1 and CDR2 are MNHEY and SMNVEV (reference sequence). This CDR3 region has 13 residues. Trimming took 3 bases from V and 4 from J, leaving 9 bases between them.